This TCR beta chain was profiled in a study of blood T cells in healthy people across ages. This clonotype was detected ten times or more. The use of a sample-barcoded 5' primer and a J-beta primer mix characterized a second PCR of about 7 to 12 cycles. A 12-random-nucleotide template-switch adaptor tagged each cDNA molecule. TCRdb reprocessed the 5' RACE reads with MiXCR, giving one entry per CDR3 protein. The sample yields around 1,000,000 distinct CDR3 sequences, about 23% seen once. V lost 4 bases, J lost 5 bases, and 8 bases lay in between. This CDR3 contains 12 residues. Germline V gene data show CDR1 as SGHTA and CDR2 as FQGTGA. The same data also contributed to another study, on T cells of mothers and their children. As that report states: During the second PCR, the M1S primer introduced sample barcodes along with 2-4 random nucleotides. Slightly higher but non-significant overlap marked related mother-child pairs versus unrelated pairs.

What was sequenced was blood. The receptor's source is a girl aged 2 to 10 in good health. The chain joins TRBV7-3 to TRBJ1-1, with D tentatively TRBD1 (5 bases). CDR3 loop: CASSWGGTEAFF. In DNA, the CDR3 is TGTGCCAGCAGCTGGGGGGGGACTGAAGCTTTCTTT.